This TCR beta chain came from a study of cytomegalovirus exposure and HLA in healthy donors. Study details: In a later analysis, it was reported that the 120 or so validation repertoires had been produced on the same platform as the 670 or so repertoires belonging to the first cohort.

About this clone itself: No antigen is known for it.

Only in-frame clones appear in the TCRdb table, and some are missing; sequencing was by immunoSEQ multiplex PCR. Of 100,000 to 150,000 clones detected, roughly 83% appear once; the ten largest clones hold approximately 4.9%. The donors belonged to the roughly 120-subject validation cohort, separate from the roughly 670-subject first cohort. J lost 4 bases, V lost 6 bases, and 4 bases had no gene match. The CDR3 runs 14 residues. Germline values: CDR1 MNHNS, CDR2 SASEGT. Study outcomes and limitations: Specific recognition of CMV antigens was confirmed in vitro for a few chains (all CMV-associated). Overall, around 160 TCR beta chains were annotated as cytomegalovirus-associated.

Sequencing was carried out using PBMCs. This chain joins TRBV6-1 and TRBJ2-5; 11 bases line up with TRBD2. This clonotype was obtained from a man aged 18 to 29 in good health and CMV-seronegative. CDR3 sequence reads: CASRETSGIETQYF. CDR3 coding DNA: TGTGCCAGCAGAGAGACTAGCGGGATAGAGACCCAGTACTTC.